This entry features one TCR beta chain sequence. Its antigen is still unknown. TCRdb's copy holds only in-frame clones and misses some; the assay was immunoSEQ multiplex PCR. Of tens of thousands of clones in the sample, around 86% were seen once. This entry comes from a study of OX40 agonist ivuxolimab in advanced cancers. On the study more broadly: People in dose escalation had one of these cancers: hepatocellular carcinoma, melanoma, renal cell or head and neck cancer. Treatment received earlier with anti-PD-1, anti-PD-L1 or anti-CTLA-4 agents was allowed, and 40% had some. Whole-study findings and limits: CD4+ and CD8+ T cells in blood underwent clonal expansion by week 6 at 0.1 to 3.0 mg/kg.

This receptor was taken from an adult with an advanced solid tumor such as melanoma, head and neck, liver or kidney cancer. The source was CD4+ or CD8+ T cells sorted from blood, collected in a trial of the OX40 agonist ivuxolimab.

The DNA for the CDR3 is TGTGCCAGTAGTTGGACAGGGGGTTACGAGCAGTACTTC. As protein: CASSWTGGYEQYF. This sequence joins TRBV19 and TRBJ2-7, with TRBD1 identical over 10 bases. The V gene end was trimmed by 5 bases and the J gene end by 4 bases; junction bases not matched to a gene: 2. This CDR3 has 13 residues. Germline CDR1 and CDR2: LNHDA and SQIVND (reference sequence).